This T cell receptor beta chain was recovered during a study of shared clonotypes between healthy human individuals. Points from the study as a whole: Estimated richness was generally greater in naive than memory subsets.

Germline V gene lookup returns CDR1 SGHTS and CDR2 YDEGEE. With 4 bases removed from V and 2 bases from J, the gap between germline ends came to 10 bases. The CDR3 is 13 amino acids. The data were produced by immunoSEQ multiplex PCR, yet TCRdb's version contains in-frame clones alone and is incomplete. The profile shows approximately 710,000 clones, less than 95% of them singletons. The donor population consisted of healthy HIV-negative adults with no recent acute infections or vaccinations. On this clone itself: What it binds is unknown.

This receptor was obtained from a man younger than 35 in good health. Some clones in this sample may be carry-over from other donors' samples. V is TRBV5-8 and J is TRBJ2-7, with D hard to call. The sample comprised memory CD8+ T cells from PBMCs. The sample's subset: CD45RO+ cells pooled with CCR7-negative TemRA cells. The CDR3 here is CASSPNLPYEQYF. The CDR3 nucleotides read TGTGCCAGCAGCCCCAATTTGCCCTACGAGCAGTACTTC.